This T cell receptor beta chain was captured by sequencing in a study of T cell responses to AZD1222 COVID-19 vaccine. Assay: immunoSEQ multiplex PCR; the TCRdb copy retains only in-frame clones and omits some. The data hold some 130,000 clones, with around 89% observed a single time. Worth noting for this clone: Its antigen remains unknown.

The CDR3 has 14 amino acids. The ends were cut back, 4 bases at V and 2 bases at J, with 11 bases in the middle. Looked up from germline, CDR1 is MRHNA and CDR2 is SNTAGT. Findings and limits, study-wide: Possibly, clonal diversity was underestimated; donors were largely white British and included more females. Spike-wide vaccine-associated CD4 TCRs dominated at 160-218 and 743-854. No day 14 peak samples; only post-peak repertoires were characterized. A reported finding is that nearly half of spike-specific TCRs target unmutated variant regions.

This chain links TRBV6-4 with TRBJ1-1, with D maybe TRBD1 (6 bases). The receptor comes from an adult who received the AZD1222 COVID-19 vaccine. The specimen comprised peripheral blood, sampled 28 days after the second AZD1222 dose. In DNA, the CDR3 is TGTGCCAGCAGTGCCACAGGGTCTAACACTGAAGCTTTCTTT. This translates into CASSATGSNTEAFF.